The 9 T cell receptor beta chains below come from one sample, sequenced in a study of T-cell reconstitution after alpha-beta-depleted transplantation in children. Construction of the TCRbeta library involved unique molecular identifiers. Via MiXCR, TCRdb re-called the PCR reads, giving one row per CDR3 protein. This sample yields roughly 220,000 distinct CDR3 sequences, of which approximately 9.9% are seen a single time; 5% to 6% belongs to the top ten. The sequences come from PBMCs from the stem cell graft donor, collected from the stem cell graft. The receptor source for this set is a human donor who donated a stem cell graft to a child with SCID.

This clonotype showed up many times. This chain joins TRBV24-1 and TRBJ2-2; D might be TRBD2 (6 bases). V was pared by 10 bases and J by 3 bases, with 14 bases between. The CDR3 totals 14 residues. Germline CDR1 and CDR2: KGHDR and SFDVKD. The CDR3 sequence: CATRAGLDTGELFF. The CDR3 DNA reads as TGTGCCACTCGGGCGGGGTTGGACACCGGGGAGCTGTTTTTT.

Ten or more counts support this clonotype. The rearrangement links TRBV7-6 to TRBJ1-6; D perhaps matches TRBD1 (6 bases). The CDR3 runs 16 residues. V dropped 5 bases and J dropped 9 bases, with 20 bases sitting between them. CDR1 SGHVS and CDR2 FNYEAQ come from the germline V gene. The CDR3 spells CASSPRTAALGSPLHF. DNA for the CDR3: TGTGCCAGCAGCCCCCGGACAGCCGCTCTGGGTTCACCCCTCCACTTT.

This clonotype was observed many times. The gene calls are TRBV20-1 and TRBJ2-1; TRBD2 aligns across 10 bases. V trimming: 3 bases; J trimming: 5 bases; junction bases outside the gene matches: 7. CDR3 size: 15 residues. The germline V gene has CDR1 DFQATT and CDR2 SNEGSKA (reference sequence). The CDR3 coding sequence is TGCAGTGCTAGGCGACTAGCGGGTGCACACAATGAGCAGTTCTTC. This translates into CSARRLAGAHNEQFF.

This clonotype has a count of ten or more. The genes are TRBV5-1 and TRBJ1-1; 9 bases match TRBD1. The V and J ends lost 1 base and 1 base, in that order; junction bases with no gene match: 8. The germline V gene has CDR1 SGHRS and CDR2 YFSETQ. The CDR3 extends over 17 amino acids. The CDR3 loop reads CASSLYGTTGGNTEAFF. The CDR3, as DNA: TGCGCCAGCAGCTTGTACGGAACGACAGGGGGGAACACTGAAGCTTTCTTT.

This clonotype was picked up many times. The chain employs TRBV6-5 and TRBJ2-7; D is undetermined. This CDR3 contains 13 residues. Trimming removed 0 bases at V and 4 bases at J, with 7 bases between. Germline V gives CDR1 MNHEY, CDR2 SVGAGI. The CDR3 nucleotides are TGTGCCAGCAGTTACTCCGAGTGGTACGAGCAGTACTTC. Translation gives CASSYSEWYEQYF.

J is TRBJ1-2 and V is TRBV12-3 or TRBV12-4; TRBD1 is a possible D gene (6 bases). Trimming stripped 5 bases from V and 0 bases from J, with 13 bases between. The CDR3 consists of 15 residues. The CDR3, as DNA: TGTGCCAGCAGTCAAAGGGGGTTAGCTAACTATGGCTACACCTTC. Translation gives CASSQRGLANYGYTF.

The sample holds many counts of this clonotype. V is TRBV29-1 and J is TRBJ1-1; TRBD1 is a possible D gene (5 bases). The germline V and J ends were trimmed by 3 bases and 4 bases, with 9 bases remaining between them. From germline, CDR1 is SQVTM and CDR2 ANQGSEA. The CDR3 is 12 residues long. The CDR3 sequence: CSVDFQGTEAFF. CDR3 nucleotide sequence: TGCAGCGTTGACTTCCAGGGCACTGAAGCTTTCTTT.

This clonotype was picked up many times. The genes are TRBV12-3 or TRBV12-4 and TRBJ1-1, with D perhaps TRBD1 (6 bases). Trimming took 6 bases from V and 7 from J, leaving 24 bases between them. This CDR3 contains 16 residues. CDR3 in DNA: TGTGCCAGCAGCCCCAACAGGGCTCAAAGGGGGATTGAAGCTTTCTTT. It specifies CASSPNRAQRGIEAFF.

This clonotype came up many times. The chain employs TRBV4-1 and TRBJ2-6; D is unclear. CDR1 and CDR2 from the germline V gene are MGHRA and YSYEKL. V shed 5 bases and J shed 0 bases, with 11 bases lying between them. The CDR3 covers 16 residues. The CDR3 loop reads CASSKQPSSGANVLTF. The CDR3 DNA follows: TGCGCCAGCAGCAAACAACCGAGCTCTGGGGCCAACGTCCTGACTTTC.